These 15 T cell receptor beta chains were all obtained from the same sample, sequenced in a study of beta chain features in type 1 diabetes. These TCRs are of unknown antigen specificity. Study results and caveats: Significant though moderate, a shortening of TCRB CDR3s appeared in all four CD4+ subsets of Type 1 diabetes patients.

Expressed TCRB transcripts were sequenced because the isolated RNA had all been reverse transcribed beforehand. The table came from immunoSEQ multiplex PCR; TCRdb's copy has only in-frame clones and leaves some out. The sample has some 120,000 clones, 15% to 20% seen once. Material: central memory CD4+ T cells from blood. Receptors were obtained from a man aged 18 to 29 with type 1 diabetes.

This clone has a handful of counts. CDR3 amino acids: CASSLVLGTDTQYF. The CDR3 region has the DNA TGTGCCAGCAGCTTAGTTCTGGGCACAGATACGCAGTATTTT. The rearrangement links TRBV11-2 to TRBJ2-3; D gene unclear. Per germline, CDR1 SGHAT and CDR2 FQNNGV. The ends were cut back, 1 base at V and 1 base at J, with 6 bases in the middle. This CDR3 spans 14 amino acids.

V usage is TRBV14 and J usage is TRBJ2-7; D unresolved. Germline V CDR1 and CDR2: SGHDN, FVKESK. CDR3 length: 13 amino acids. Trimming cost V 0 bases and J 5 bases, with 8 bases left between them. CDR3 coding DNA: TGTGCCAGCAGCCAAGATCGAGTCCACGAGCAGTACTTC. Its translation: CASSQDRVHEQYF.

The chain combines TRBV6-7 with TRBJ2-3; 9 bases map to TRBD1. TRBV6-7 is an ORF for which the function is uncertain. Trimming removed 5 bases from V and 3 bases from J; junction bases left unmatched: 12. There are 17 residues in the CDR3. The DNA for the CDR3 is TGTGCCAGCAGTCCCTCTTCCCGGGACAGGGAAACAGATACGCAGTATTTT. This sequence encodes CASSPSSRDRETDTQYF.

The chain employs TRBV4-2 and TRBJ2-2; 7 bases agree with TRBD1. Germline V gives CDR1 LGHNA, CDR2 YNFKEQ. The CDR3 is 16 residues long. The junction had 4 bases not matched to a gene; V was cut back by 2 bases and J by 1 base. CDR3 coding DNA: TGTGCCAGCAGCCAACGAGGGGGCAGGAACACCGGGGAGCTGTTTTTT. This gives the protein CASSQRGGRNTGELFF.

Many counts were recorded for this clone. The V and J genes are TRBV30 and TRBJ2-1, with TRBD2 as a possible D gene (6 bases). Trimming pared 8 bases from V and 10 bases from J, leaving 18 bases between. CDR3 length: 12 amino acids. Germline V gene data show CDR1 as GTSNPN and CDR2 as SVGIG (reference sequence). The CDR3 sequence is CAGREPSREQFF. The CDR3 DNA sequence: TGTGCCGGACGGGAGCCCTCCAGGGAGCAGTTCTTC.

This clone has at least ten counts. The chain couples TRBV19 to TRBJ1-2; 8 positions match TRBD1. V gave up 2 bases and J gave up 6 bases; unmatched junction bases: 2. The germline gives CDR1 LNHDA, CDR2 SQIVND (reference sequence). This CDR3 contains 13 residues. For the CDR3, the DNA is TGTGCCAGTAGTATAACAGGGGGTGATGGCTACACCTTC. Its protein product is CASSITGGDGYTF.

This clone was detected only a few times. The junction differs from germline at one of its ends, possibly a read error. DNA of the CDR3: TGCAGCGTCTATGATTCCGGGTCCTCCGAGCAGTACTTC. It yields the protein CSVYDSGSSEQYF. V usage is TRBV29-1 and J usage is TRBJ2-7; D is undetermined. Germline V lookup: CDR1 SQVTM, CDR2 ANQGSEA. This CDR3 is built from 13 residues.

The chain couples TRBV29-1 to TRBJ2-1; the match to TRBD1 covers 9 bases. V lost 4 bases, J lost 7 bases, and 8 bases stayed unmatched. CDR1 and CDR2 (germline): SQVTM, ANQGSEA. The CDR3 is 14 amino acids. CDR3 amino acids: CSVGRDRVVNEQFF. In nucleotides, the CDR3 is TGCAGCGTTGGAAGGGACAGGGTTGTAAATGAGCAGTTCTTC.

This clone has only a few counts. The rearrangement links TRBV5-1 to TRBJ2-2; 15 positions agree with TRBD2. The CDR3 has 19 amino acids. The V segment lost 5 bases and the J segment 7 bases; nucleotides outside the gene matches: 15. CDR1 SGHRS and CDR2 YFSETQ come from the germline V gene. CDR3 DNA: TGCGCCAGCAGTCCTCGGACTAGCGGGAGGGCCAGTGTTTTCGGGGAGCTGTTTTTT. It encodes CASSPRTSGRASVFGELFF.

The chain carries TRBV5-1 and TRBJ2-3, with D perhaps TRBD2 (6 bases). Per the germline V gene, CDR1 is SGHRS and CDR2 is YFSETQ. The CDR3 totals 14 residues. Trimming removed 5 bases at V and 2 bases at J, with 12 bases between. The CDR3 is CASSQAGPTDTQYF. The CDR3 nucleotides read TGCGCCAGCAGTCAAGCGGGTCCCACAGATACGCAGTATTTT.

This clone was seen a few times. As DNA, the CDR3 is TGCGCCAGCAGCTTTTATGGCAGCGGGACATCCAACACTGAAGCTTTCTTT. This translates into CASSFYGSGTSNTEAFF. This chain connects TRBV5-1 to TRBJ1-1, with D possibly TRBD1 on 6 matching bases. The V and J ends lost 2 bases and 2 bases respectively, with 19 bases between them. Germline CDR1 SGHRS, CDR2 YFSETQ. CDR3 size: 17 residues. Complete variable domain (other parts from reference TRBV5-1 and TRBJ1-1): KAGVTQTPRYLIKTRGQQVTLSCSPISGHRSVSWYQQTPGQGLQFLFEYFSETQRNKGNFPGRFSGRQFSNSRSEMNVSTLELGDSALYLCASSFYGSGTSNTEAFFGQGTRLTVV.

This clone has more than one count but fewer than ten. V gene TRBV6-5 combines with J gene TRBJ2-1; D is unresolved. The CDR3 is 15 amino acids. Germline loops: CDR1 MNHEY, CDR2 SVGAGI. V shed 0 bases and J shed 0 bases, with 6 bases lying between them. The CDR3 loop reads CASSYSILSYNEQFF. The CDR3 coding sequence is TGTGCCAGCAGTTACTCGATCCTCTCCTACAATGAGCAGTTCTTC.

This clone was seen a few times. The chain is built from TRBV5-1 and TRBJ2-1; TRBD2 is a possible D gene (5 bases). CDR1 and CDR2 (germline): SGHRS, YFSETQ. The CDR3 runs to 13 residues. V gave up 4 bases and J gave up 7 bases, with 12 bases separating them. In DNA form, the CDR3 reads TGCGCCAGCAGCCTCGGACTGGTTAATGAGCAGTTCTTC. It translates to CASSLGLVNEQFF.

The chain joins TRBV15 to TRBJ2-2; D call uncertain. V shed 0 bases and J shed 6 bases, with 5 bases lying between them. CDR1 and CDR2 from the germline V gene are LNHNV and YYDKDF (reference sequence). The CDR3 has 13 amino acids. CDR3 loop: CATSRDLAGELFF. The CDR3 region has the DNA TGTGCCACCAGCAGAGATCTTGCCGGGGAGCTGTTTTTT.

This chain uses TRBV5-1 with TRBJ2-3; perhaps TRBD1 as D (5 bases). CDR1 is SGHRS and CDR2 is YFSETQ in the germline V gene. There are 13 residues in the CDR3. Trimming took 6 bases from V and 2 from J, leaving 10 bases between them. CDR3 in DNA: TGCGCCAGCACAGGGTCCCCCACAGATACGCAGTATTTT. Translated: CASTGSPTDTQYF.